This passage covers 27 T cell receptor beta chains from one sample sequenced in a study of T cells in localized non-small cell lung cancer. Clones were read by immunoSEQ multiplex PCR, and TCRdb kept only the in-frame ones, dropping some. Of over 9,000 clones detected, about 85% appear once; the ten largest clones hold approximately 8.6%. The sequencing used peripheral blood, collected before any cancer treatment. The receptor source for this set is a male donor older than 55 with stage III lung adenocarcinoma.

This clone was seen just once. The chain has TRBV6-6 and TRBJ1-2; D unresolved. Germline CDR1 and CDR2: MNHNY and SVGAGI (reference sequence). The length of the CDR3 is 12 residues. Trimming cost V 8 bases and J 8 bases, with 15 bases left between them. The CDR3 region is CASASLLGGYTF. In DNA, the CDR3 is TGTGCCAGCGCCAGCCTCCTGGGGGGCTACACCTTC.

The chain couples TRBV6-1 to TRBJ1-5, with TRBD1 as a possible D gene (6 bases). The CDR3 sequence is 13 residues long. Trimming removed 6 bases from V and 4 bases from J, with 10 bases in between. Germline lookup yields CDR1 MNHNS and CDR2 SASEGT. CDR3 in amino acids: CASSNTGNQPQHF. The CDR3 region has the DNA TGTGCCAGCAGCAACACAGGGAATCAGCCCCAGCATTTT.

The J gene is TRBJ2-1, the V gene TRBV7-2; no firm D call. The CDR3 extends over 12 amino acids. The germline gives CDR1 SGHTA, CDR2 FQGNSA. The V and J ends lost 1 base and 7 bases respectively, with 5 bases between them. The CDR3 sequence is CASSLVRNEQFF. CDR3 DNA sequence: TGTGCCAGCAGCTTAGTGCGGAATGAGCAGTTCTTC.

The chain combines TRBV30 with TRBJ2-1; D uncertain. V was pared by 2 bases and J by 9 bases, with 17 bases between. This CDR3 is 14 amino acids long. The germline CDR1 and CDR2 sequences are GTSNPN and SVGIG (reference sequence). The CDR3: CAWSISWSVVEQFF. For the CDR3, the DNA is TGTGCCTGGAGTATAAGCTGGAGCGTCGTTGAGCAGTTCTTC.

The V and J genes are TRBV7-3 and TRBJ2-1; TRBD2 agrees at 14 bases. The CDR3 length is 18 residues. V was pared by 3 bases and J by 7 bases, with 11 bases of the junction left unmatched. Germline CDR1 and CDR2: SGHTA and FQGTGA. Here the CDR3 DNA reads TGTGCCAGCAGCTTCGGGACTAGCGGGAGTCGTCTTGGTAATGAGCAGTTCTTC. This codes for CASSFGTSGSRLGNEQFF.

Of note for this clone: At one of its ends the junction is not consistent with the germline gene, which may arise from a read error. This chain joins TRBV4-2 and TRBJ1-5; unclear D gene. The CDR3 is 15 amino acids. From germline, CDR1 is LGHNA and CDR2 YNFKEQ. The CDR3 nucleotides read TGTGCCAGCAGGCAAGCGATTAATAGCAATCAGCCCCAGCATTTT. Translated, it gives CASRQAINSNQPQHF.

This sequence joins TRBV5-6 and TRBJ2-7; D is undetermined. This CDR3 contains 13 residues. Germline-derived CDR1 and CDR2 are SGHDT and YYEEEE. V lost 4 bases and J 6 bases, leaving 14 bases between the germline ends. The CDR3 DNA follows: TGTGCCAGCAGCCCGTTGGCCCTCGGCGAGCAGTACTTC. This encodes CASSPLALGEQYF.

This CDR3 is CASSNLGIYGYTF. Written as DNA, the CDR3 is TGTGCCAGCTCTAACCTAGGAATCTATGGCTACACCTTC. The chain links TRBV18 to TRBJ1-2; the D is unclear. V was pared by 6 bases and J by 4 bases, with 12 bases between. The CDR3 runs 13 residues. Germline-derived CDR1 and CDR2 are KGHSH and LQKENI.

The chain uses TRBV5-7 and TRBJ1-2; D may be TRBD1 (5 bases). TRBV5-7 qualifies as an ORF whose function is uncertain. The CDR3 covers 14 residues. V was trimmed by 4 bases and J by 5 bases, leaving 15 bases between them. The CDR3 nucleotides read TGTGCCAGCAGCCGGGATCGGGGGGGGTATGGCTACACCTTC. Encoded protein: CASSRDRGGYGYTF.

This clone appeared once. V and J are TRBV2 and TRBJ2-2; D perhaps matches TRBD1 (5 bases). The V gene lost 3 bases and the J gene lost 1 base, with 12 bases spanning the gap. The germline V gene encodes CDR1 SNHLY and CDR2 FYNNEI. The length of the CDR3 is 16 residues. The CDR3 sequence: CASSETVPMNTGELFF. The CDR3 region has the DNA TGTGCCAGCAGTGAGACAGTACCGATGAACACCGGGGAGCTGTTTTTT.

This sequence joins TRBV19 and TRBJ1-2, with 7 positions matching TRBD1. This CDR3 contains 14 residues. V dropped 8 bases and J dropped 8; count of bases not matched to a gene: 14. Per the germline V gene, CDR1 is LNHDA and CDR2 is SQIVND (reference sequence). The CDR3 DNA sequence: TGTGCCAGTCGAGACAGGGTCCGTATAGAAGGCTACACCTTC. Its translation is CASRDRVRIEGYTF.

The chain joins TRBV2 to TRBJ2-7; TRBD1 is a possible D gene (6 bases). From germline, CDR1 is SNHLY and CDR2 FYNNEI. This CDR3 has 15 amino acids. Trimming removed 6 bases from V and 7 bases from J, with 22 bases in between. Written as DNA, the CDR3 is TGTGCCAGCAGGGGAACGGGGCAGGGGTTAATTGAGCAGTACTTC. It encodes CASRGTGQGLIEQYF. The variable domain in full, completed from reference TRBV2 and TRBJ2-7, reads EPEVTQTPSHQVTQMGQEVILRCVPISNHLYFYWYRQILGQKVEFLVSFYNNEISEKSEIFDDQFSVERPDGSNFTLKIRSTKLEDSAMYFCASRGTGQGLIEQYFGPGTRLTVT.

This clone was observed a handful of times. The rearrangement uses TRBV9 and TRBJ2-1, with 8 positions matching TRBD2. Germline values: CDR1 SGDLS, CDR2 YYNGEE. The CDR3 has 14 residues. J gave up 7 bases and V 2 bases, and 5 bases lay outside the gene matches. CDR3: CASSVDGRGNEQFF. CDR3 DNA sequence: TGTGCCAGCAGCGTTGACGGGAGGGGTAATGAGCAGTTCTTC.

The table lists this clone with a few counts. Here the CDR3 DNA reads TGTGCCAGCAGTTACGCGGAGGGCGGATACTACGAGCAGTACTTC. This encodes CASSYAEGGYYEQYF. V gene TRBV6-5 combines with J gene TRBJ2-7; possible D gene TRBD2, 6 bases. The germline V and J ends were trimmed by 2 bases and 3 bases, with 14 bases remaining between them. This CDR3 has 15 residues. Germline CDR1 MNHEY, CDR2 SVGAGI.

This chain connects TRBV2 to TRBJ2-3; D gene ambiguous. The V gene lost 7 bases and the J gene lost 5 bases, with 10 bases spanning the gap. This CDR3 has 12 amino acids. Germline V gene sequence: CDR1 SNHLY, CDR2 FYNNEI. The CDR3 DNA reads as TGTGCCAGCATGGTCCGTGAAGATACGCAGTATTTT. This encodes CASMVREDTQYF. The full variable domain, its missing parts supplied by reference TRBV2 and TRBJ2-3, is EPEVTQTPSHQVTQMGQEVILRCVPISNHLYFYWYRQILGQKVEFLVSFYNNEISEKSEIFDDQFSVERPDGSNFTLKIRSTKLEDSAMYFCASMVREDTQYFGPGTRLTVL.

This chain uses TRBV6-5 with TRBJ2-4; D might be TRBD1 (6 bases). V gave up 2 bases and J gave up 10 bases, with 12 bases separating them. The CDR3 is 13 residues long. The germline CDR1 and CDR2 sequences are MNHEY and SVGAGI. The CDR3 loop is CASSYDRRGIQYF. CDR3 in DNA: TGTGCCAGCAGTTACGACAGGCGAGGGATTCAGTACTTC.

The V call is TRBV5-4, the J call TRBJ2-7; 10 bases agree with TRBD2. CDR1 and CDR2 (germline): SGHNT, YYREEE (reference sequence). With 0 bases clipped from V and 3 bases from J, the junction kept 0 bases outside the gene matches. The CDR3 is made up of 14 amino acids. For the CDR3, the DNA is TGTGCCAGCAGCTTGGGGACTAGCGGCTACGAGCAGTACTTC. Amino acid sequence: CASSLGTSGYEQYF.

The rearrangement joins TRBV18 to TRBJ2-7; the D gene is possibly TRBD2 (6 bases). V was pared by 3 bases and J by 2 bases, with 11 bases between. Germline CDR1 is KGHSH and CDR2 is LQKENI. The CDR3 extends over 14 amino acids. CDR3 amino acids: CASSPRGRPYEQYF. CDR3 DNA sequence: TGTGCCAGCTCACCTCGGGGGAGGCCCTACGAGCAGTACTTC.

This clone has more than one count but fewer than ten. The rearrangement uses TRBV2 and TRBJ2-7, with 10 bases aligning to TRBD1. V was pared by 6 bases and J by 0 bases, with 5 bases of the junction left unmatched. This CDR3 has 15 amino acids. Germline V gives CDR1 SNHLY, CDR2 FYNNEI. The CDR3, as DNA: TGTGCCAGCAGGGAGGACAGGGGGTTCTCCTACGAGCAGTACTTC. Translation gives CASREDRGFSYEQYF. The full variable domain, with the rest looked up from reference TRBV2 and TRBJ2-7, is EPEVTQTPSHQVTQMGQEVILRCVPISNHLYFYWYRQILGQKVEFLVSFYNNEISEKSEIFDDQFSVERPDGSNFTLKIRSTKLEDSAMYFCASREDRGFSYEQYFGPGTRLTVT.

The CDR3 bases are TGTGCCAGCAGCAAAGGGGAGGGGGCAACCAAAAACATTCAGTACTTC. Protein sequence: CASSKGEGATKNIQYF. The V and J genes are TRBV21-1 and TRBJ2-4. TRBV21-1 is a documented pseudogene. CDR3 length: 16 amino acids.

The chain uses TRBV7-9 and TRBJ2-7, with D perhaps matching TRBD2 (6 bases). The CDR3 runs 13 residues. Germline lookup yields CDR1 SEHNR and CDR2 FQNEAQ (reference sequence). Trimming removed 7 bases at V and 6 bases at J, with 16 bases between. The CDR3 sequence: CASTPGLGAEQYF. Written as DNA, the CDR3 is TGTGCCAGCACCCCGGGACTTGGAGCCGAGCAGTACTTC. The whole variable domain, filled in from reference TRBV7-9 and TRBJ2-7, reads DTGVSQNPRHKITKRGQNVTFRCDPISEHNRLYWYRQTLGQGPEFLTYFQNEAQLEKSRLLSDRFSAERPKGSFSTLEIQRTEQGDSAMYLCASTPGLGAEQYFGPGTRLTVT.

The CDR3 is CASSRDYLLYF. The DNA of the CDR3 is TGTGCCAGCAGCAGAGATTATCTTCTGTATTTT. The V gene is TRBV6-6, the J gene TRBJ2-3; no reliable D call. The CDR3 totals 11 residues. V dropped 6 bases and J dropped 14 bases, with 15 bases sitting between them. Germline-derived CDR1 and CDR2 are MNHNY and SVGAGI (reference sequence).

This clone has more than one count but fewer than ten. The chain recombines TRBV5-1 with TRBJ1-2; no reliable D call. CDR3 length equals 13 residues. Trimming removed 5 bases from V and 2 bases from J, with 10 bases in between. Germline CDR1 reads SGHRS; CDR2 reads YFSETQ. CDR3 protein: CASSLGSNYGYTF. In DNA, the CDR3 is TGCGCCAGCAGTCTTGGGTCCAACTATGGCTACACCTTC. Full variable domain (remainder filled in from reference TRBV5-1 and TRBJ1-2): KAGVTQTPRYLIKTRGQQVTLSCSPISGHRSVSWYQQTPGQGLQFLFEYFSETQRNKGNFPGRFSGRQFSNSRSEMNVSTLELGDSALYLCASSLGSNYGYTFGSGTRLTVV.

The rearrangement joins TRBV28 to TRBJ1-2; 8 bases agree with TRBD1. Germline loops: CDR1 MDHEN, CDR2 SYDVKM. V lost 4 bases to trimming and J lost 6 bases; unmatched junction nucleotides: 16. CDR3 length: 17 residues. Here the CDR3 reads CASSSLGQGGLVHGYTF. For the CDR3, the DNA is TGTGCCAGCAGTTCCCTCGGACAGGGTGGTTTAGTGCATGGCTACACCTTC.

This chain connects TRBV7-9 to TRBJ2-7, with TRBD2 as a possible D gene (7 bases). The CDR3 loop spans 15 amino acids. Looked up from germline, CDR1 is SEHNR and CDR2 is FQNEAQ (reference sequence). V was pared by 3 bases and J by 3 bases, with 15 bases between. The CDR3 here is CASSFTGRGDYEQYF. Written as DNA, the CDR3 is TGTGCCAGCAGCTTTACAGGGAGGGGGGACTACGAGCAGTACTTC. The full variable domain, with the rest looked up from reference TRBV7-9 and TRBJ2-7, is DTGVSQNPRHKITKRGQNVTFRCDPISEHNRLYWYRQTLGQGPEFLTYFQNEAQLEKSRLLSDRFSAERPKGSFSTLEIQRTEQGDSAMYLCASSFTGRGDYEQYFGPGTRLTVT.

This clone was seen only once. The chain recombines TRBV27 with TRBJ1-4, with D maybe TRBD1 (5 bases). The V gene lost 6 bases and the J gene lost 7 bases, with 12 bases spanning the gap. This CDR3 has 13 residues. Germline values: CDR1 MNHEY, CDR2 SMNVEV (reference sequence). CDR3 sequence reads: CASRDLTVEKLFF. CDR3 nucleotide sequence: TGTGCCAGCAGGGACCTGACAGTTGAAAAACTGTTTTTT.

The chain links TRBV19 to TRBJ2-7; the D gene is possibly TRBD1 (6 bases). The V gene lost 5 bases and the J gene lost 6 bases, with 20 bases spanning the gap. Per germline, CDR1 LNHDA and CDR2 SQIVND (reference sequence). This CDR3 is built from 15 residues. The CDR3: CASSPRAASRGEQYF. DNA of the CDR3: TGTGCCAGTAGTCCCCGGGCAGCCAGCAGGGGCGAGCAGTACTTC.